This TCR beta chain comes out of a study of blood T cell repertoires in COVID-19. Only in-frame clones appear in the TCRdb table, and some are missing; sequencing was by immunoSEQ multiplex PCR. Among some 80,000 clones listed, about 82% were seen once. Germline CDR1 reads MGHRA; CDR2 reads YSYEKL. This CDR3 is 17 amino acids long. The V end lost 0 bases, the J end lost 0 bases, and 9 bases lay between the germline ends. The chain couples TRBV4-1 to TRBJ2-6; D is uncertain. Sequencing was carried out using peripheral blood. This TCR came from an older man with active or convalescent COVID-19. The CDR3 reads CASSQDLQSSGANVLTF. In DNA, the CDR3 is TGCGCCAGCAGCCAAGATTTACAGAGCTCTGGGGCCAACGTCCTGACTTTC.